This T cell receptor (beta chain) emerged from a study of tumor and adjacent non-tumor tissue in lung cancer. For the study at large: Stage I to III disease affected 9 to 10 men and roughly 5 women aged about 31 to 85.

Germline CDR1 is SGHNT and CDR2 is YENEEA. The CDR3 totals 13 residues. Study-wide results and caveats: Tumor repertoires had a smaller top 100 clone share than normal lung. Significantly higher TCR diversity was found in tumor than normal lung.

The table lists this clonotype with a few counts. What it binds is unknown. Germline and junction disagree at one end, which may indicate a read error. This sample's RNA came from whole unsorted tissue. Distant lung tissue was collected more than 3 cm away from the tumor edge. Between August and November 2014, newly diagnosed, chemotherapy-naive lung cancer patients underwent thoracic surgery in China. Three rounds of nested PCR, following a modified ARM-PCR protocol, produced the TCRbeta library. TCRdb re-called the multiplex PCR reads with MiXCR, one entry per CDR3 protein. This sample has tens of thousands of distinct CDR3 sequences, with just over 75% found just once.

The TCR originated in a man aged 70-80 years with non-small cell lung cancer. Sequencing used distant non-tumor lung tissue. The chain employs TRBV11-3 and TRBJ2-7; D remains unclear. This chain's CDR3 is CASSSNVSYEQYF. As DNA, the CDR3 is TGTGCCAGCAGCTCCAACGTCTCCTACGAGCAGTATTTC. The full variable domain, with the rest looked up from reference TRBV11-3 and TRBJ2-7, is EAGVVQSPRYKIIEKKQPVAFWCNPISGHNTLYWYLQNLGQGPELLIRYENEEAVDDSQLPKDRFSAERLKGVDSTLKIQPAELGDSAVYLCASSSNVSYEQYFGPGTRLTVT.